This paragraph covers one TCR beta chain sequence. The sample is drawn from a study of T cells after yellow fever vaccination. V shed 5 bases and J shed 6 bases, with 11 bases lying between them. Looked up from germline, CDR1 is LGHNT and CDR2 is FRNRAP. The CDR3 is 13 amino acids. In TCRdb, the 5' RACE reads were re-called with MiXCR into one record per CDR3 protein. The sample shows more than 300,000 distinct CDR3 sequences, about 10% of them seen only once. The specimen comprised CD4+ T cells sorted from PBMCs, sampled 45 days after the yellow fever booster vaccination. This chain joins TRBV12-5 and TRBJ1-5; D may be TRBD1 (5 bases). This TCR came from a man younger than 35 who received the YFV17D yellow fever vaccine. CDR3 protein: CASGRGGRQPQHF. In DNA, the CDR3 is TGTGCTAGTGGTCGGGGGGGACGTCAGCCCCAGCATTTT.